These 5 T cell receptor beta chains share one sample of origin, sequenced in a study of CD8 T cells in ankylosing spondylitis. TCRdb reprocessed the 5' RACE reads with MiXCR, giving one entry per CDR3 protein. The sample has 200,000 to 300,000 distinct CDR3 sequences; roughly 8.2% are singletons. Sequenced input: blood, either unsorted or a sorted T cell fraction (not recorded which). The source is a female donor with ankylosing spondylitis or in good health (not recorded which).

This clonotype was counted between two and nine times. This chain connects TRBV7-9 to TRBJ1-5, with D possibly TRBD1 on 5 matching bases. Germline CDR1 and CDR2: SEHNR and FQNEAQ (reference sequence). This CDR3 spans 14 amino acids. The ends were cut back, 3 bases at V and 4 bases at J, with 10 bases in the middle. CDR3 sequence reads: CASSFGGPNQPQHF. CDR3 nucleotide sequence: TGTGCCAGCAGCTTCGGGGGTCCTAATCAGCCCCAGCATTTT.

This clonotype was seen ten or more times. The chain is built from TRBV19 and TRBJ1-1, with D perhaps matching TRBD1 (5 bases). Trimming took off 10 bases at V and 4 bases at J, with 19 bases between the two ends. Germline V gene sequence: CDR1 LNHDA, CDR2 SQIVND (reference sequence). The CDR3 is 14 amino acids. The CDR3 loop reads CATDRGLASTEAFF. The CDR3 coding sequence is TGTGCCACAGATAGGGGCCTGGCGAGCACTGAAGCTTTCTTT.

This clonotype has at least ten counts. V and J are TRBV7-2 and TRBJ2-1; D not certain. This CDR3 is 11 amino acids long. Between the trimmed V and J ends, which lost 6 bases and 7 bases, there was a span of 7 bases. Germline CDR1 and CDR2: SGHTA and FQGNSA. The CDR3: CASRMWNEQFF. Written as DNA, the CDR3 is TGTGCCAGCAGAATGTGGAATGAGCAGTTCTTC.

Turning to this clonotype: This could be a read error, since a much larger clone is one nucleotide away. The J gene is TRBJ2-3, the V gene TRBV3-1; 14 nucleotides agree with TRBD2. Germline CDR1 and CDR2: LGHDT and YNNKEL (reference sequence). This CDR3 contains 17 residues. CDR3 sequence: CASCQPGLAGDTDTQYF. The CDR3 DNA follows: TGTGCCAGCTGCCAGCCGGGACTAGCGGGGGACACAGATACGCAGTATTTT.

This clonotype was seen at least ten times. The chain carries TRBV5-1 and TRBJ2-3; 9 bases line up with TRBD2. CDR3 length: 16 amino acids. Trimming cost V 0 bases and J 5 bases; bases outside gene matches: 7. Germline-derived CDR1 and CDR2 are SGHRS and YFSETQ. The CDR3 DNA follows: TGCGCCAGCAGCTTGGGCGTAGCGGGAGTCCTAGATACGCAGTATTTT. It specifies CASSLGVAGVLDTQYF. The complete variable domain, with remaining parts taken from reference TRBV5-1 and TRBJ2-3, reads KAGVTQTPRYLIKTRGQQVTLSCSPISGHRSVSWYQQTPGQGLQFLFEYFSETQRNKGNFPGRFSGRQFSNSRSEMNVSTLELGDSALYLCASSLGVAGVLDTQYFGPGTRLTVL.